This T cell receptor (beta chain) was observed in a study of post-analysis software for immune sequencing data. Unique-molecular-identifier-tagged TCR beta cDNA libraries were used. MiXCR, run by TCRdb on the PCR reads, gives a single entry per CDR3 protein. The table records about 760,000 distinct CDR3 sequences, 25% to 30% of them present only once. The sequenced sample was blood. This TCR came from a girl aged 10 to 17 with multiple sclerosis.

The CDR3: CSVEGGDGNSYNEQYF. In DNA, the CDR3 is TGCAGCGTTGAAGGAGGAGACGGGAACTCCTACAATGAGCAGTACTTC. V usage is TRBV29-1 and J usage is TRBJ2-1; D is perhaps TRBD2 (5 bases). TRBJ2-7 explains the end of the DNA better; the J call may be wrong. Germline V gives CDR1 SQVTM, CDR2 ANQGSEA. This CDR3 has 16 amino acids.